This T cell receptor (beta chain) was found in a study of spatial heterogeneity in lung cancer. For the study at large: Detection consistently yielded more beta chains than alpha chains. TCR transcript counts in tumor regions correlated strongly with a T cell module score from matched bulk RNA-seq.

The study, taken as a whole, reports: Counts that tracked tumor mutation counts were those of expanded intratumoral alpha and beta TCRs.

Each molecule of TCR cDNA was tagged with one unique molecular identifier. TCRdb redid the calling of the 5' RACE reads with MiXCR, one entry per CDR3 protein. This sample has 13,000 or so distinct CDR3 sequences, with roughly 6% found just once. Many counts were recorded for this clonotype. Its matching antigen is unknown. Because the library targeted alpha chains, this beta chain is an off-target read whose size means little. Documented time point: sample taken at primary tumor resection. Tumor, nontumor lung or frozen PBMC supplied whole RNA, sequenced without sorting. Sequenced here: lung tumor tissue, sampled at surgery. This receptor was identified in a female donor with early-stage non-small cell lung cancer.

As DNA, the CDR3 is TGTGCCAGCAGTCTACGACCTCTCGGGCGCTACGAGCAGTACTTC. Residues: CASSLRPLGRYEQYF. The chain links TRBV12-3 or TRBV12-4 to TRBJ2-7, with D hard to call. Trimming stripped 5 bases from V and 3 bases from J, with 17 bases between. This CDR3 region has 15 residues.